Below are 20 T cell receptor beta chains sequenced from a single sample in a study of Ad26.COV2.S vaccination and SARS-CoV-2 variants (dated by TCRdb to the early 2020s). The treatment or condition label of this sample denotes: roughly 20 received Ad26.COV2.S at low or high dose, single or two shots; five or six received placebo; per-sample allocation not given. Repertoires of vaccine and placebo recipients were sequenced from samples collected on day 63 after the first injection. The library was made by the immunoSEQ multiplex PCR assay. TCRdb took over this immuneACCESS table, retaining in-frame rearrangements with V and J assigned. Such tables are incomplete; in checked studies, under half of the missing clones stem from an unresolved V gene, and the remainder is unexplained. This sample gives about 350,000 clones in total; about 85% of them show up just once. The ten biggest clones cover approximately 3.5% of the sample.

The sample in question was peripheral blood, obtained in a trial of Ad26.COV2.S vaccine versus placebo. The receptors here all came from a person between 18 and 60 years old who received the Ad26.COV2.S COVID-19 vaccine or a placebo.

A single count supports this clone. V usage is TRBV5-8 and J usage is TRBJ2-7; the D is unclear. V lost 1 base to trimming and J lost 6 bases, with 8 bases between them. The CDR3 is made up of 12 amino acids. CDR1 and CDR2 (germline): SGHTS, YDEGEE. Here the CDR3 reads CASSLFGLEQYF. In nucleotides, the CDR3 is TGTGCCAGCAGCTTGTTTGGGCTCGAGCAGTACTTC.

The chain recombines TRBV19 with TRBJ2-3, with D unresolved. The CDR3 totals 12 residues. V lost 2 bases, J lost 6 bases, and 6 bases lay in between. Germline-derived CDR1 and CDR2 are LNHDA and SQIVND (reference sequence). The CDR3 bases are TGTGCCAGTAGTATAAATGGTGATACGCAGTATTTT. Protein product: CASSINGDTQYF. Supplemented by reference TRBV19 and TRBJ2-3, the full variable domain reads DGGITQSPKYLFRKEGQNVTLSCEQNLNHDAMYWYRQDPGQGLRLIYYSQIVNDFQKGDIAEGYSVSREKKESFPLTVTSAQKNPTAFYLCASSINGDTQYFGPGTRLTVL.

J is TRBJ2-7 and V is TRBV13; TRBD2 matches 11 bases. The CDR3 is made up of 15 amino acids. Germline V gene lookup returns CDR1 PRHDT and CDR2 FYEKMQ (reference sequence). Germline trimming cut 4 bases from V and 5 bases from J; bases unmatched to any gene: 7. CDR3 protein: CASSSGLAAPHEQYF. The CDR3 nucleotides read TGTGCCAGCAGCTCGGGACTAGCGGCCCCTCACGAGCAGTACTTC. The variable domain in full, with the rest retrieved from reference TRBV13 and TRBJ2-7, is AAGVIQSPRHLIKEKRETATLKCYPIPRHDTVYWYQQGPGQDPQFLISFYEKMQSDKGSIPDRFSAQQFSDYHSELNMSSLELGDSALYFCASSSGLAAPHEQYFGPGTRLTVT.

CDR3 in amino acids: CASSLGWGANQETQYF. CDR3 DNA: TGTGCCAGCAGCTTAGGATGGGGGGCGAACCAAGAGACCCAGTACTTC. V gene TRBV11-3 combines with J gene TRBJ2-5, with D perhaps being TRBD1 or TRBD2 (6 bases each). Looked up from germline, CDR1 is SGHNT and CDR2 is YENEEA. The CDR3 totals 16 residues. Trimming cost V 1 base and J 0 bases, with 12 bases left between them.

J is TRBJ2-2 and V is TRBV9; D unclear. V lost 0 bases, J lost 5 bases, and 2 bases lay in between. Looked up from germline, CDR1 is SGDLS and CDR2 is YYNGEE. This CDR3 has 12 amino acids. CDR3 amino acids: CASSVVTGELFF. CDR3 bases: TGTGCCAGCAGCGTAGTTACCGGGGAGCTGTTTTTT.

The chain employs TRBV6-5 and TRBJ1-4; D might be TRBD1 (5 bases). The CDR3 is 14 amino acids. V was trimmed by 4 bases and J by 7 bases, leaving 13 bases between them. Germline CDR1 reads MNHEY; CDR2 reads SVGAGI. The CDR3 region has the DNA TGTGCCAGCAGTTCTACTTCAGGGACTGAAAAACTGTTTTTT. Translated: CASSSTSGTEKLFF.

The chain joins TRBV15 to TRBJ2-3, with a tentative D call TRBD2 (5 bases). The CDR3 covers 19 residues. V shed 0 bases and J shed 0 bases, with 19 bases lying between them. Germline CDR1 is LNHNV and CDR2 is YYDKDF (reference sequence). CDR3 loop: CATSRDLLGLKMSTDTQYF. The CDR3 coding sequence is TGTGCCACCAGCAGAGATCTTCTCGGACTCAAAATGAGCACAGATACGCAGTATTTT. Full variable domain (missing parts from reference TRBV15 and TRBJ2-3): DAMVIQNPRYQVTQFGKPVTLSCSQTLNHNVMYWYQQKSSQAPKLLFHYYDKDFNNEADTPDNFQSRRPNTSFCFLDIRSPGLGDTAMYLCATSRDLLGLKMSTDTQYFGPGTRLTVL.

This CDR3 is CATSGTSSYNEQFF. The CDR3, as DNA: TGTGCCACCAGCGGGACTAGCAGTTACAATGAGCAGTTCTTC. V gene TRBV24-1 combines with J gene TRBJ2-1; TRBD2 aligns across 9 bases. Per the germline V gene, CDR1 is KGHDR and CDR2 is SFDVKD. Unmatched junction bases numbered 4, after V lost 7 bases and J lost 4 bases. This CDR3 comprises 14 residues.

V usage is TRBV30 and J usage is TRBJ2-7; no firm D call. V lost 4 bases and J 3 bases, leaving 7 bases between the germline ends. From germline, CDR1 is GTSNPN and CDR2 SVGIG (reference sequence). The CDR3 sequence is 11 residues long. The CDR3 sequence is CAWKIGYEQYF. DNA of the CDR3: TGTGCCTGGAAGATCGGCTACGAGCAGTACTTC.

This clone came up a few times. The chain recombines TRBV5-1 with TRBJ1-2, with TRBD1 matching over 9 bases. This CDR3 has 15 amino acids. The V segment lost 0 bases and the J segment 7 bases; nucleotides outside the gene matches: 7. Germline-derived CDR1 and CDR2 are SGHRS and YFSETQ. The CDR3 here is CASSLDTGGWGGYTF. The CDR3 DNA follows: TGCGCCAGCAGCTTGGACACAGGGGGCTGGGGTGGCTACACCTTC.

The rearrangement joins TRBV11-2 to TRBJ1-3; 8 positions match TRBD1. V was clipped by 5 bases and J by 3 bases; unmatched bases: 15. Per germline, CDR1 SGHAT and CDR2 FQNNGV. This CDR3 has 18 amino acids. For the CDR3, the DNA is TGTGCCAGCAGCCCCCATAAGGACAGGGAAATATTTGGAAACACCATATATTTT. This sequence encodes CASSPHKDREIFGNTIYF.

The chain joins TRBV12-3 or TRBV12-4 to TRBJ1-5, with D perhaps matching TRBD1 (5 bases). The CDR3 length is 13 residues. The V end was cut by 6 bases, the J end by 1 base, with 7 bases between. The CDR3 region is CASSRASNQPQHF. In DNA, the CDR3 is TGTGCCAGCAGCAGGGCAAGCAATCAGCCCCAGCATTTT.

The chain couples TRBV11-3 to TRBJ2-7; TRBD2 matches 7 bases. Unmatched junction bases numbered 5, after V lost 5 bases and J lost 4 bases. The germline CDR1 and CDR2 sequences are SGHNT and YENEEA. The CDR3 is 13 amino acids. The CDR3 DNA reads as TGTGCCAGCAGCCGTAGCGGGCAATACGAGCAGTACTTC. As protein: CASSRSGQYEQYF.

The chain couples TRBV9 to TRBJ2-1, with D perhaps TRBD2 (5 bases). Trimming removed 5 bases at V and 5 bases at J, with 14 bases between. CDR1 is SGDLS, CDR2 YYNGEE, per germline. CDR3 length equals 14 residues. In DNA form, the CDR3 reads TGTGCCAGCAGTGAGACGTGGGGAGACAATGAGCAGTTCTTC. As protein: CASSETWGDNEQFF.

This clone was recorded only once. The V call is TRBV27, the J call TRBJ1-2; D not resolved. This CDR3 spans 16 amino acids. Trimming shortened V by 0 bases and J by 1 base, and 12 bases separated the two germline ends. The V gene's germline CDR1 is MNHEY and CDR2 SMNVEV (reference sequence). The CDR3 spells CASSLSAGGFNYGYTF. The CDR3 DNA follows: TGTGCCAGCAGTTTATCAGCTGGAGGATTTAACTATGGCTACACCTTC.

The CDR3 bases are TGTGCCAGCAGCGCTAAAATTGGGTCCGGGGGTTGGTACGAGCAGTACTTC. Translating gives CASSAKIGSGGWYEQYF. The J gene is TRBJ2-7, the V gene TRBV27, with D possibly TRBD2 on 6 matching bases. This CDR3 contains 17 residues. The germline gives CDR1 MNHEY, CDR2 SMNVEV (reference sequence). V dropped 6 bases and J dropped 4 bases, with 25 bases sitting between them.

This chain uses TRBV27 with TRBJ2-3; 7 nucleotides agree with TRBD2. The CDR3 consists of 15 residues. The germline gives CDR1 MNHEY, CDR2 SMNVEV (reference sequence). V shed 6 bases, J shed 3 bases, and the junction held 9 bases outside the gene matches. The CDR3 sequence is CASSPGLAETDTQYF. The CDR3, as DNA: TGTGCCAGCAGCCCAGGGCTAGCGGAAACAGATACGCAGTATTTT.

This sequence joins TRBV3-1 (or the pseudogene TRBV3-2) and TRBJ2-2; D is unclear. CDR3 size: 13 residues. Trimming left V 4 bases short and J 7 bases short, with 10 bases between. CDR1 and CDR2 from the germline V gene are LGHDT and YNNKEL (reference sequence). The CDR3 nucleotides read TGTGCCAGCAGCCTCTCTAGGGACGGGGAGCTGTTTTTT. It yields the protein CASSLSRDGELFF.

Comment on this clone: A junction end diverges from the germline sequence, so it may reflect a read error. The CDR3 loop is CASSQGNAGELFF. The CDR3 DNA reads as TGTGCCAGCTCACAGGGGAACGCCGGGGAGCTGTTTTTT. The chain is built from TRBV18 and TRBJ2-2; TRBD1 is a possible D gene (5 bases). The germline gives CDR1 KGHSH, CDR2 LQKENI. The length of the CDR3 is 13 residues.

This chain links TRBV20-1 with TRBJ2-5; 13 bases line up with TRBD2. CDR1 is DFQATT and CDR2 is SNEGSKA in the germline V gene (reference sequence). The CDR3 length is 11 residues. The CDR3 sequence: CGLAGVQTQYF. As DNA, the CDR3 is TGCGGACTAGCGGGAGTCCAGACCCAGTACTTC.